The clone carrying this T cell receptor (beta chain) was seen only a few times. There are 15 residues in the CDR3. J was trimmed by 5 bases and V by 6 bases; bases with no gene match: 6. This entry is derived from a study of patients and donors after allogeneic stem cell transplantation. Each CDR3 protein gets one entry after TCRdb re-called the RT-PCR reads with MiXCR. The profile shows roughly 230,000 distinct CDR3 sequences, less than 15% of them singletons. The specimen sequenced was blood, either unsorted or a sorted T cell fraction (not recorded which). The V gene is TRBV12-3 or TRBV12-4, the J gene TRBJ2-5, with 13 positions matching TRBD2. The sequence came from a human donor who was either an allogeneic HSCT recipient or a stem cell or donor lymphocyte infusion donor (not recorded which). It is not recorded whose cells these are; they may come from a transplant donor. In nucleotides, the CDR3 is TGTGCCAGCAGCACGACTAGCGGGAGGCGGGAGACCCAGTACTTC. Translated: CASSTTSGRRETQYF.